This entry lists 32 T cell receptor beta chains sequenced from one sample in a study of blood T cell repertoires in COVID-19. Assay used: immunoSEQ multiplex PCR; TCRdb lists only in-frame clones, some missing. The table includes 200,000 to 250,000 clones, 84% detected once. Source material: peripheral blood. These receptor sequences come from a woman at least 80 years old with COVID-19, enrolled during active disease.

The chain combines TRBV6-6 with TRBJ1-6; the match to TRBD1 covers 8 bases. Germline CDR1 is MNHNY and CDR2 is SVGAGI (reference sequence). The trim removed 6 bases at V and 6 bases at J, leaving 10 bases unmatched. The length of the CDR3 is 16 residues. Here the CDR3 DNA reads TGTGCCAGCAGCAGACTCAACAGGGGGACTAATTCACCCCTCCACTTT. Translation: CASSRLNRGTNSPLHF.

There are a few counts of this clone. The chain links TRBV7-6 to TRBJ2-1; D may be TRBD2 (5 bases). Germline loops: CDR1 SGHVS, CDR2 FNYEAQ. This CDR3 has 13 amino acids. V lost 0 bases and J lost 10, with 10 bases in between. CDR3 in amino acids: CASSLAGLAEQFF. DNA for the CDR3: TGTGCCAGCAGCTTAGCCGGGCTAGCCGAGCAGTTCTTC.

In DNA, the CDR3 is TGTGCCTCCCGGGAGGGAGGGGACATTCAGTACTTC. Amino acids: CASREGGDIQYF. This rearrangement joins TRBV28 to TRBJ2-4; 8 bases are a match to TRBD2. After removal of 11 bases from V and 8 bases from J, the junction contained 8 bases not matched to a gene. The CDR3 extends over 12 amino acids. CDR1 MDHEN and CDR2 SYDVKM come from the germline V gene.

The rearrangement joins TRBV28 to TRBJ1-5; TRBD1 agrees at 7 bases. Germline lookup yields CDR1 MDHEN and CDR2 SYDVKM. The trim removed 4 bases at V and 11 bases at J, leaving 17 bases unmatched. CDR3 size: 16 residues. Here the CDR3 reads CASSSSGQGVPVSQHF. DNA of the CDR3: TGTGCCAGCAGTTCCAGTGGGCAGGGGGTTCCGGTGTCCCAGCATTTT. The entire variable domain, with the rest obtained from reference TRBV28 and TRBJ1-5, is as follows: DVKVTQSSRYLVKRTGEKVFLECVQDMDHENMFWYRQDPGLGLRLIYFSYDVKMKEKGDIPEGYSVSREKKERFSLILESASTNQTSMYLCASSSSGQGVPVSQHFGDGTRLSIL.

This chain links TRBV6-5 with TRBJ2-5; 12 bases align to TRBD2. This CDR3 spans 15 amino acids. Germline V CDR1 and CDR2: MNHEY, SVGAGI. V lost 5 bases to trimming and J lost 1 base; unmatched junction nucleotides: 2. CDR3 nucleotide sequence: TGTGCCAGCAGTAGGACTAGCGGGATCCAAGAGACCCAGTACTTC. Translation: CASSRTSGIQETQYF.

V gene TRBV11-3 combines with J gene TRBJ2-5; D is undetermined. V shed 5 bases and J shed 0 bases, with 10 bases lying between them. Germline loops: CDR1 SGHNT, CDR2 YENEEA. The length of the CDR3 is 14 residues. CDR3 residues: CASSAGEYQETQYF. The CDR3 coding sequence is TGTGCCAGCAGCGCCGGTGAATACCAAGAGACCCAGTACTTC.

This clone was counted between two and nine times. The chain employs TRBV19 and TRBJ2-3, with D unresolved. Trimming removed 1 base at V and 9 bases at J, with 11 bases between. CDR3 length equals 13 residues. The V gene's germline CDR1 is LNHDA and CDR2 SQIVND (reference sequence). The chain's CDR3 is CASSIGPSQTQYF. Here the CDR3 DNA reads TGTGCCAGTAGTATAGGCCCGAGTCAAACGCAGTATTTT.

This chain connects TRBV7-9 to TRBJ1-1, with 8 nucleotides matching TRBD1. Trimming cost V 5 bases and J 4 bases; bases outside gene matches: 15. The germline V gene has CDR1 SEHNR and CDR2 FQNEAQ (reference sequence). The CDR3 has 17 residues. The CDR3 here is CASSPEAGQGPLTEAFF. Here the CDR3 DNA reads TGTGCCAGCAGCCCGGAGGCCGGACAGGGTCCCCTCACTGAAGCTTTCTTT.

In this sample, this clone turned up a few times. The genes are TRBV6-4 and TRBJ2-3; 9 bases align to TRBD2. This CDR3 has 15 amino acids. Germline CDR1 and CDR2: MRHNA and SNTAGT. V lost 3 bases, J lost 2 bases, and 3 bases stayed unmatched. The CDR3 region is CASSERGGSTDTQYF. The CDR3 DNA follows: TGTGCCAGCAGTGAGCGGGGGGGATCCACAGATACGCAGTATTTT.

The chain has TRBV2 and TRBJ2-2; 12 bases map to TRBD2. The junction had 8 bases not matched to a gene; V was cut back by 7 bases and J by 5 bases. CDR1 and CDR2 (germline): SNHLY, FYNNEI. This CDR3 has 16 residues. CDR3 amino acids: CASTGTSGWGTGELFF. The CDR3 region has the DNA TGTGCCAGCACCGGGACTAGCGGGTGGGGGACCGGGGAGCTGTTTTTT.

This clone was seen a handful of times. The V gene is TRBV7-9, the J gene TRBJ1-6; D possibly corresponds to TRBD1 (6 bases). The V end lost 6 bases, the J end lost 7 bases, and 16 bases lay between the germline ends. From germline, CDR1 is SEHNR and CDR2 FQNEAQ (reference sequence). The CDR3 runs to 15 residues. The CDR3 loop reads CASRITGLENSPLHF. CDR3 nucleotide sequence: TGTGCCAGCAGAATCACAGGGTTGGAGAATTCACCCCTCCACTTT.

The genes are TRBV7-2 and TRBJ2-5; TRBD2 matches at 10 bases. V shed 0 bases, J shed 3 bases, and the junction held 4 bases outside the gene matches. The CDR3 covers 16 residues. Germline V CDR1 and CDR2: SGHTA, FQGNSA. The CDR3 DNA reads as TGTGCCAGCAGCTTAGCTGCAGCGGGAGGGGAAGAGACCCAGTACTTC. Encoded protein: CASSLAAAGGEETQYF.

The chain carries TRBV5-1 and TRBJ2-3; D is perhaps TRBD2 (6 bases). The germline CDR1 and CDR2 sequences are SGHRS and YFSETQ. The CDR3 covers 15 residues. Trimming removed 3 bases at V and 1 base at J, with 12 bases between. Written as DNA, the CDR3 is TGCGCCAGCAGCTGGAGCGGGCCCCGCACAGATACGCAGTATTTT. Encoded protein: CASSWSGPRTDTQYF.

V and J are TRBV3-1 (or the pseudogene TRBV3-2) and TRBJ2-2, with TRBD1 matching 8 bases. V lost 1 base, J lost 6 bases, and 7 bases stayed unmatched. This CDR3 spans 16 amino acids. Germline lookup yields CDR1 LGHDT and CDR2 YNNKEL (reference sequence). For the CDR3, the DNA is TGTGCCAGCAGCCAAGTGGGCAGGGGGCGCCCCGGGGAGCTGTTTTTT. Protein sequence: CASSQVGRGRPGELFF.

This chain joins TRBV6-2 or TRBV6-3 and TRBJ2-7; 12 positions match TRBD2. Germline CDR1 reads MNHEY; CDR2 reads SVGEGT. J was trimmed by 4 bases and V by 5 bases; bases with no gene match: 6. The CDR3 runs 15 residues. CDR3 in DNA: TGTGCCAGCAGTAACCCTCTAGCGGGGGGGTACGAGCAGTACTTC. Translated, it gives CASSNPLAGGYEQYF.

The chain employs TRBV29-1 and TRBJ2-4; D is possibly TRBD2 (6 bases). Germline loops: CDR1 SQVTM, CDR2 ANQGSEA. The CDR3 contains 14 residues. Trimming shortened V by 1 base and J by 1 base, and 8 bases separated the two germline ends. This CDR3 is CSVEGGGAKNIQYF. In DNA form, the CDR3 reads TGCAGCGTTGAAGGAGGAGGGGCCAAAAACATTCAGTACTTC.

The V call is TRBV24-1, the J call TRBJ2-7; 7 bases match TRBD1. J lost 0 bases, V lost 2 bases, and 3 bases had no gene match. This CDR3 comprises 15 residues. Germline V gives CDR1 KGHDR, CDR2 SFDVKD. CDR3 sequence (DNA): TGTGCCACCAGTGATTCGGCAGGGGGCTCCTACGAGCAGTACTTC. The encoded protein is CATSDSAGGSYEQYF.

This chain links TRBV18 with TRBJ1-5, with 7 positions matching TRBD1. Germline loops: CDR1 KGHSH, CDR2 LQKENI. The CDR3 runs 14 residues. V was pared by 6 bases and J by 6 bases, with 8 bases of the junction left unmatched. CDR3 region: CASSPRGPSQPQHF. The CDR3 DNA reads TGTGCCAGCTCCCCAAGGGGGCCCAGTCAGCCCCAGCATTTT.

The chain is built from TRBV7-9 and TRBJ1-3; unclear D gene. The length of the CDR3 is 12 residues. Per the germline V gene, CDR1 is SEHNR and CDR2 is FQNEAQ (reference sequence). Trimming left V 4 bases short and J 9 bases short, with 10 bases between. The CDR3 region is CASSSGGRTIYF. The CDR3 DNA follows: TGTGCCAGCAGCTCCGGTGGTCGCACCATATATTTT. Supplemented by reference TRBV7-9 and TRBJ1-3, the full variable domain reads DTGVSQNPRHKITKRGQNVTFRCDPISEHNRLYWYRQTLGQGPEFLTYFQNEAQLEKSRLLSDRFSAERPKGSFSTLEIQRTEQGDSAMYLCASSSGGRTIYFGEGSWLTVV.

The chain joins TRBV5-1 to TRBJ1-3; no clear D. The CDR3 spans 14 residues. Trimming removed 4 bases at V and 4 bases at J, with 12 bases between. Germline V gene lookup returns CDR1 SGHRS and CDR2 YFSETQ. CDR3 loop: CASSPMGHGNTIYF. CDR3 sequence (DNA): TGCGCCAGCAGCCCGATGGGCCACGGAAACACCATATATTTT.

The CDR3 DNA follows: TGTGCCGCGGGCGGACGGCCTAGGAACTATGGCTACACCTTC. Amino acid sequence: CAAGGRPRNYGYTF. J is TRBJ1-2 and V is TRBV5-4; D is undetermined. The germline CDR1 and CDR2 sequences are SGHNT and YYREEE (reference sequence). The CDR3 is made up of 14 amino acids. The V and J ends lost 10 bases and 2 bases respectively, with 18 bases between them.

The rearrangement links TRBV2 to TRBJ1-5; the D is unclear. CDR1 is SNHLY, CDR2 FYNNEI, per germline. The CDR3 runs to 15 residues. The V gene lost 2 bases and the J gene lost 6 bases, with 14 bases spanning the gap. Written as DNA, the CDR3 is TGTGCCAGCAGTGAAATGGCGCGGCGAAGTCAGCCCCAGCATTTT. Its protein product is CASSEMARRSQPQHF. Based on the CDR3 plus reference TRBV2 and TRBJ1-5, the full variable domain is EPEVTQTPSHQVTQMGQEVILRCVPISNHLYFYWYRQILGQKVEFLVSFYNNEISEKSEIFDDQFSVERPDGSNFTLKIRSTKLEDSAMYFCASSEMARRSQPQHFGDGTRLSIL.

The V gene is TRBV7-2, the J gene TRBJ2-7; D is possibly TRBD2 (5 bases). CDR1 SGHTA and CDR2 FQGNSA come from the germline V gene. V was pared by 3 bases and J by 3 bases, with 15 bases between. CDR3 length: 15 amino acids. CDR3 nucleotide sequence: TGTGCCAGCAGCTTGAGGGCAGCTACCAACTACGAGCAGTACTTC. Translation gives CASSLRAATNYEQYF.

This sequence joins TRBV7-6 and TRBJ2-3; 8 nucleotides match TRBD2. The CDR3 runs to 14 residues. From germline, CDR1 is SGHVS and CDR2 FNYEAQ. Trimming took 1 base from V and 3 from J; bases not matched to a gene: 0. The CDR3 loop is CASSLGLATDTQYF. The CDR3 nucleotides are TGTGCCAGCAGCTTAGGACTAGCGACAGATACGCAGTATTTT. Supplemented by reference TRBV7-6 and TRBJ2-3, the full variable domain reads GAGVSQSPRYKVTKRGQDVALRCDPISGHVSLYWYRQALGQGPEFLTYFNYEAQQDKSGLPNDRFSAERPEGSISTLTIQRTEQRDSAMYRCASSLGLATDTQYFGPGTRLTVL.

The gene calls are TRBV11-1 and TRBJ2-2; D perhaps matches TRBD1 (5 bases). CDR3 length: 16 residues. The germline CDR1 and CDR2 sequences are SGHAT and FQDESV (reference sequence). Trimming pared 1 base from V and 4 bases from J, leaving 13 bases between. DNA of the CDR3: TGTGCCAGCAGCTTAGGCCGACAGTCTGGCACCGGGGAGCTGTTTTTT. Protein sequence: CASSLGRQSGTGELFF.

This clone appeared a single time. This chain uses TRBV9 with TRBJ1-2, with D possibly matching TRBD1 (5 bases). Germline-derived CDR1 and CDR2 are SGDLS and YYNGEE. CDR3 length equals 14 residues. With 3 bases removed from V and 1 base from J, the gap between germline ends came to 10 bases. CDR3 residues: CASSGGGFNYGYTF. CDR3 in DNA: TGTGCCAGCAGCGGCGGGGGTTTTAACTATGGCTACACCTTC.

The table lists this clone with a count of one. The V gene is TRBV5-1, the J gene TRBJ2-7; 9 nucleotides agree with TRBD1. CDR3 length: 13 residues. J gave up 4 bases and V 8 bases, and 7 bases lay outside the gene matches. Germline V gene lookup returns CDR1 SGHRS and CDR2 YFSETQ. Here the CDR3 DNA reads TGCGCCAGTAATTTAGGACAGGGGTACGAGCAGTACTTC. Protein sequence: CASNLGQGYEQYF. Using reference TRBV5-1 and TRBJ2-7 for the parts outside the CDR3, the full variable domain is KAGVTQTPRYLIKTRGQQVTLSCSPISGHRSVSWYQQTPGQGLQFLFEYFSETQRNKGNFPGRFSGRQFSNSRSEMNVSTLELGDSALYLCASNLGQGYEQYFGPGTRLTVT.

The rearrangement uses TRBV10-3 and TRBJ2-3, with 9 bases that match TRBD1. Germline CDR1 and CDR2: ENHRY and SYGVKD. V shed 7 bases and J 3 bases; nucleotides not matched to a gene: 8. This CDR3 has 15 residues. CDR3 sequence reads: CAIKGTGTRTDTQYF. CDR3 nucleotides: TGTGCCATCAAGGGGACAGGGACGAGGACAGATACGCAGTATTTT.

The chain has TRBV7-9 and TRBJ1-2; D unclear. V was pared by 9 bases and J by 6 bases, with 8 bases between. The CDR3 totals 10 residues. CDR1 and CDR2 from the germline V gene are SEHNR and FQNEAQ (reference sequence). The CDR3 bases are TGTGCCAGTGCGCGGGATGGCTACACCTTC. It is translated as CASARDGYTF. Combining the CDR3 with reference TRBV7-9 and TRBJ1-2 gives the whole variable domain DTGVSQNPRHKITKRGQNVTFRCDPISEHNRLYWYRQTLGQGPEFLTYFQNEAQLEKSRLLSDRFSAERPKGSFSTLEIQRTEQGDSAMYLCASARDGYTFGSGTRLTVV.

The CDR3 coding sequence is TGTGCCATCAGTACTACCACCTACGAGCAGTACTTC. Protein sequence: CAISTTTYEQYF. V and J are TRBV10-3 and TRBJ2-7; no definite D call. Germline loops: CDR1 ENHRY, CDR2 SYGVKD. The CDR3 is 12 residues long. V lost 5 bases and J 2 bases, leaving 7 bases between the germline ends.

V gene TRBV5-4 combines with J gene TRBJ1-3; D is unresolved. The CDR3 is made up of 16 amino acids. Germline CDR1 SGHNT, CDR2 YYREEE (reference sequence). V shed 1 base and J shed 0 bases, with 11 bases lying between them. CDR3 nucleotide sequence: TGTGCCAGCAGCTTGAATCCCCCGGGCTCTGGAAACACCATATATTTT. Its protein product is CASSLNPPGSGNTIYF. Full variable domain (remainder filled in from reference TRBV5-4 and TRBJ1-3): ETGVTQSPTHLIKTRGQQVTLRCSSQSGHNTVSWYQQALGQGPQFIFQYYREEENGRGNFPPRFSGLQFPNYSSELNVNALELDDSALYLCASSLNPPGSGNTIYFGEGSWLTVV.

This clone was picked up a small number of times. The rearrangement links TRBV28 to TRBJ1-4; the D is unclear. The CDR3 length is 15 residues. Per germline, CDR1 MDHEN and CDR2 SYDVKM. V lost 5 bases and J 6 bases, leaving 16 bases between the germline ends. The CDR3 reads CASSKLQRTDEKLFF. The CDR3 bases are TGTGCCAGCAGTAAACTGCAGCGAACGGATGAAAAACTGTTTTTT.